This T cell receptor beta chain appears in the sequencing data of a study of neurological immune-mediated disorders. Points from the study as a whole: The study found the most TCR clonal expansion in HTLV-1-associated myelopathy and the least in multiple sclerosis, below healthy controls. Among expanded clones, no CDR3 amino acid sequences were shared across subjects, a pattern suggesting private repertoires in all groups.

PBMCs numbering 2 million and stored at -80 C yielded the unsorted libraries. This clonotype has a count of ten or more. Its antigen is not identified. V gave up 4 bases and J gave up 7 bases; unmatched junction bases: 10. The CDR3 is made up of 15 amino acids. Germline CDR1 reads DFQATT; CDR2 reads SNEGSKA (reference sequence). TCRdb called the 5' RACE reads again in MiXCR, with one record for every CDR3 protein. This table holds roughly 50,000 distinct CDR3 sequences, 10% found once. The V call is TRBV20-1, the J call TRBJ1-6; 7 bases align to TRBD1. This sequence originates from a man between 65 and 79 years old with HTLV-1-associated myelopathy (HAM/TSP). The specimen sequenced was PBMCs. The DNA for the CDR3 is TGCAGTGCTACAGAAACAGGGGCGGGGAATTCACCCCTCCACTTT. This sequence encodes CSATETGAGNSPLHF.